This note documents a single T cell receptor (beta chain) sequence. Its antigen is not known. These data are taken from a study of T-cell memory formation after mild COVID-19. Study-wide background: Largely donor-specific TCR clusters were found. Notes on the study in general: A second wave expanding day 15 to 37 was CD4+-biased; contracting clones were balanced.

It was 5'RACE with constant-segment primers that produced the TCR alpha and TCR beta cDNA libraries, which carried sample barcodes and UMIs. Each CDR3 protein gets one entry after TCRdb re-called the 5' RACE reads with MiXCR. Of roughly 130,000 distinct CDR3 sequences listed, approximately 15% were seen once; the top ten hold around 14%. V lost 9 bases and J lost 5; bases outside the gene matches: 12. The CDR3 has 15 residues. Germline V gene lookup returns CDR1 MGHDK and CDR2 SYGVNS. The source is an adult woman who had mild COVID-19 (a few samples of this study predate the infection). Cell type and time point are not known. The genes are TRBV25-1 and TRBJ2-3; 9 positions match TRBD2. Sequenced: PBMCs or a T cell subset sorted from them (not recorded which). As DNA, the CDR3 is TGTGCCAGTGCCATTAGCGGGAGTCATGGAGATACGCAGTATTTT. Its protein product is CASAISGSHGDTQYF.